This T cell receptor (beta chain) was sequenced in a study of shared clonotypes between healthy human individuals. Overall study results and limits: With a few donors compared, 5% to 5.5% of naive CD4 clonotypes were shared. The represented genetic and exposure-history diversity was limited by the small number of donors. Generation probabilities of non-shared clonotypes were lower (relative to those shared by all four donors).

Repertoires were generated with immunoSEQ multiplex PCR, while TCRdb's copy carries only in-frame clones and drops some. Of 2,500,000 or so clones in the sample, 80% to 95% were seen once. Each of the donors was a healthy adult who was HIV-negative and had not had a recent acute infection or vaccination. With regard to this clone: Its antigen remains unknown.

The clonotype originates from a man younger than 35 in good health. Some clones in this sample may be carry-over from other donors' samples. The sample was naive CD4+ T cells from PBMCs. Regarding subset: CD45RA+ positively selected.

CDR3 in DNA: TGTGCCAGCAGCACGGGGACAAATCGTATGGCTTTCTTT. Amino acids: CASSTGTNRMAFF. V and J are TRBV7-2 and TRBJ1-1, with D possibly being TRBD1 (6 bases). Germline values: CDR1 SGHTA, CDR2 FQGNSA. There are 13 residues in the CDR3. V was cut by 5 bases and J by 11 bases, with 18 bases left in between.